This T cell receptor beta chain was obtained from a study of early stage breast cancer tumors. The CDR3 totals 15 residues. With V trimmed by 0 bases and J by 3 bases, 3 bases remained unmatched. CDR1 and CDR2 (germline): SGHRS, YFSETQ. Study findings and constraints: Tumor and normal breast were distinguished via blood comparison in about 90% of the 16 patients. Compared with adjacent normal breast, tumors showed about 2.5-fold denser, more clonal T cells.

With respect to this clone: Its specificity is not known.

Method: immunoSEQ multiplex PCR; TCRdb's copy keeps in-frame clones and lacks some. The sample contains under 35,000 clones, 84% of which appear only once. This clonotype was obtained from a person aged 45-65 years with breast cancer. This chain joins TRBV5-1 and TRBJ2-1; the match to TRBD1 covers 7 bases. Input material: blood. CDR3: CASSLVGTDYNEQFF. As DNA, the CDR3 is TGCGCCAGCAGCTTGGTCGGGACAGACTACAATGAGCAGTTCTTC.